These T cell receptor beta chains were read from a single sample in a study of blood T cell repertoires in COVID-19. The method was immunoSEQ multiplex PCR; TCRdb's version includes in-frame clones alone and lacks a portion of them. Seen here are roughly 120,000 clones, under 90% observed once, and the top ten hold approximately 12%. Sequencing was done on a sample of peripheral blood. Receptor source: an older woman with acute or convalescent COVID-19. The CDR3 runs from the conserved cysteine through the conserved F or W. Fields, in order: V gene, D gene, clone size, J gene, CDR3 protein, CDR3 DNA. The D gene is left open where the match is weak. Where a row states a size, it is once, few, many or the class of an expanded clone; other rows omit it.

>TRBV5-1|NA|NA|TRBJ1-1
CASSPTVPNTEAFF
TGCGCCAGCAGCCCCACAGTGCCGAACACTGAAGCTTTCTTT
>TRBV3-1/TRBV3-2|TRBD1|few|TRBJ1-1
CASSLRQGAFEAFF
TGTGCCAGCAGCCTTCGACAGGGGGCGTTTGAGGCTTTCTTT
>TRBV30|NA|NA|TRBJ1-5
CAWSPPQAGSNQPQHF
TGTGCCTGGAGTCCCCCACAGGCAGGGAGCAATCAGCCCCAGCATTTT
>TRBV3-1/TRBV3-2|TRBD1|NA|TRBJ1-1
CASSQLLGQGATEAFF
TGTGCCAGCAGCCAGCTACTGGGACAGGGGGCGACTGAAGCTTTCTTT
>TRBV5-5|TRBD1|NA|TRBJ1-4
CASSLSGTVLINEKLFF
TGTGCCAGCAGCCTCTCTGGGACAGTTCTAATTAATGAAAAACTGTTTTTT
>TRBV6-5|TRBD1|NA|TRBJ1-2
CASSYRDRGGYGYTF
TGTGCCAGCAGTTACCGGGACAGGGGCGGCTATGGCTACACCTTC
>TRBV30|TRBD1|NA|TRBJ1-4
CASSDKGAGGTNEKLFF
TGTGCCAGTTCCGACAAGGGGGCGGGAGGGACTAATGAAAAACTGTTTTTT
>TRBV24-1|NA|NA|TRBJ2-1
CATSDWSGQSSEQFF
TGTGCCACCAGTGATTGGTCGGGACAATCAAGTGAGCAGTTCTTC
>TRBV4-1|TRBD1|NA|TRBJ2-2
CASSPDRGGFGELFF
TGCGCCAGCAGCCCCGACAGGGGGGGTTTCGGGGAGCTGTTTTTT
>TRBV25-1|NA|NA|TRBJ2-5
CASSESTVQETQYF
TGTGCCAGCAGTGAATCGACAGTCCAAGAGACCCAGTACTTC
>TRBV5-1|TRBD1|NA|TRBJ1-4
CASRLGTEGEKLFF
TGCGCCAGCAGGCTTGGGACAGAAGGGGAAAAACTGTTTTTT
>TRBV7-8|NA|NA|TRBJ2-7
CASRPSSIGEQYF
TGTGCCAGCAGACCTAGTTCGATTGGCGAGCAGTACTTC
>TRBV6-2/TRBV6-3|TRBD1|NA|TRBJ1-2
CASSYEGARLKYGYTF
TGTGCCAGCAGTTACGAGGGGGCTCGGCTAAAGTATGGCTACACCTTC
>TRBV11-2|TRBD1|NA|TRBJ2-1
CASSPSPGQVYNEQFF
TGTGCCAGCAGCCCCTCCCCGGGACAGGTCTACAATGAGCAGTTCTTC
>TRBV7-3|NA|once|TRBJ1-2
CASSLGPLDYGYTF
TGTGCCAGCAGCTTAGGGCCCCTCGACTATGGCTACACCTTC
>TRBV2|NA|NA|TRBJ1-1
CASMTWGGNTEAFF
TGTGCCAGCATGACGTGGGGCGGGAACACTGAAGCTTTCTTT
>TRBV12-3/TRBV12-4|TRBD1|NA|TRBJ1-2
CASSYRTGDGYTF
TGTGCCAGCAGTTACCGGACAGGAGACGGCTACACCTTC
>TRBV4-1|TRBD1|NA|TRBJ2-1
CASSFGQGTGVIEQFF
TGCGCCAGCAGCTTCGGTCAGGGGACAGGGGTAATTGAGCAGTTCTTC
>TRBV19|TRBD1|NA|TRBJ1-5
CASKRDRGWGDQPQHF
TGTGCCAGTAAACGGGACAGGGGATGGGGAGATCAGCCCCAGCATTTT
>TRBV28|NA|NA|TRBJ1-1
CASSLRSSVEAFF
TGTGCCAGCAGTTTGCGCTCGTCGGTTGAAGCTTTCTTT
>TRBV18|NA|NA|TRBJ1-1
CARLGAHYGNTEAFF
TGTGCCAGGCTGGGGGCGCATTATGGGAACACTGAAGCTTTCTTT
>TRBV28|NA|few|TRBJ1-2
CASSLGGTAKYGYTF
TGTGCCAGCAGTTTAGGAGGGACCGCGAAGTATGGCTACACCTTC
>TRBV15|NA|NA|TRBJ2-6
CATSRDLGRGYSGANVLTF
TGTGCCACCAGCAGAGACCTCGGGCGGGGCTACTCTGGGGCCAACGTCCTGACTTTC
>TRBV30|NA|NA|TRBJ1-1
CAWSFSGSEAFF
TGTGCCTGGAGTTTTTCGGGTTCTGAAGCTTTCTTT